These 3 T cell receptor beta chains came from one sample sequenced in a study of OX40 agonist ivuxolimab in advanced cancers. Generated by immunoSEQ multiplex PCR, the TCRdb table keeps only in-frame clones and is missing some. This table has around 74,000 clones, 70% to 85% appearing once. The sequences come from CD4+ or CD8+ T cells sorted from blood, collected in a trial of the OX40 agonist ivuxolimab. These receptors came from an adult with an advanced solid tumor such as melanoma, head and neck, liver or kidney cancer.

The CDR3 DNA reads TGTGCCAGCAGCAGGGGGCCAACAACTAATGAAAAACTGTTTTTT. The encoded protein is CASSRGPTTNEKLFF. The chain carries TRBV7-2 and TRBJ1-4; 7 bases match TRBD1. In germline, CDR1 is SGHTA, CDR2 FQGNSA. The CDR3 loop spans 15 amino acids. V lost 5 bases to trimming and J lost 0 bases; unmatched junction nucleotides: 3.

V and J are TRBV28 and TRBJ2-1; D is unclear. V lost 5 bases to trimming and J lost 7 bases, with 9 bases between them. The CDR3 has 12 residues. Germline CDR1 and CDR2: MDHEN and SYDVKM. CDR3 DNA: TGTGCCAGCAGTGAGGTTAGGAATGAGCAGTTCTTC. Protein sequence: CASSEVRNEQFF.

The J gene is TRBJ2-5, the V gene TRBV9; 11 bases fit TRBD1. The germline CDR1 and CDR2 sequences are SGDLS and YYNGEE. The V segment lost 3 bases and the J segment 4 bases; nucleotides outside the gene matches: 2. This CDR3 is 14 amino acids long. The DNA of the CDR3 is TGTGCCAGCAGCGGGACAGGGGGCTCAGAGACCCAGTACTTC. Amino acid sequence: CASSGTGGSETQYF.